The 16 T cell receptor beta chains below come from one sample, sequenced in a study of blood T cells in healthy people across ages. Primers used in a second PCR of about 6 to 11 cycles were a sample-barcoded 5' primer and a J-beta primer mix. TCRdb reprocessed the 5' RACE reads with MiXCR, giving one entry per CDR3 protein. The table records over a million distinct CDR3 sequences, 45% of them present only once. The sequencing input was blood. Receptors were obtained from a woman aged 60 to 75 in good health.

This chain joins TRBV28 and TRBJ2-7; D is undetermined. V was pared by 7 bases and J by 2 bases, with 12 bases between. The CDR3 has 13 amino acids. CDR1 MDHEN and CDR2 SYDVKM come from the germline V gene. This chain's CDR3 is CASTLGLAYEQYF. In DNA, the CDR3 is TGTGCCAGCACCCTGGGTCTAGCCTACGAGCAGTACTTC.

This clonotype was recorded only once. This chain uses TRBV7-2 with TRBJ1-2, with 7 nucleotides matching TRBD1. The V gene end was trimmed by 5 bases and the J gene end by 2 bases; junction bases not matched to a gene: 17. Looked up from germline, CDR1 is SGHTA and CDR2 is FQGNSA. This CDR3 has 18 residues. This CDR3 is CASSPQLGRGRSNYGYTF. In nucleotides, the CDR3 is TGTGCCAGCAGCCCTCAACTGGGAAGGGGGCGATCCAACTATGGCTACACCTTC.

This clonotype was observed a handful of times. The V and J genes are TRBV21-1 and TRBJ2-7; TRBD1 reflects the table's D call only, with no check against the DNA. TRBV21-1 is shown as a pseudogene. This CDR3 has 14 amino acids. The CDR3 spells CARTGGRTSYEQYF. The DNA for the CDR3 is TGTGCCAGGACGGGGGGCCGCACTTCCTACGAGCAGTACTTC.

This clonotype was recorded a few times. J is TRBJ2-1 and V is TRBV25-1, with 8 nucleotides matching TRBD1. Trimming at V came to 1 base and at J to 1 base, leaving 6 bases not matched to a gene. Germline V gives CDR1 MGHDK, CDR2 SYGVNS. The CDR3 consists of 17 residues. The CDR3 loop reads CASSEWGTGGSYNEQFF. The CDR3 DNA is TGTGCCAGCAGTGAATGGGGGACAGGTGGGTCCTACAATGAGCAGTTCTTC.

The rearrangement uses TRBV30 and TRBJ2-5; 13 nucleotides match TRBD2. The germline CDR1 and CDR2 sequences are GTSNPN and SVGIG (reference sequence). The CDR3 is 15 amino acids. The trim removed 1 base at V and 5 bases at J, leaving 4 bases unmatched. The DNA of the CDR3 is TGTGCCTGGAGTGCCCGGACTAGCGGGAGTGAGACCCAGTACTTC. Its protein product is CAWSARTSGSETQYF.

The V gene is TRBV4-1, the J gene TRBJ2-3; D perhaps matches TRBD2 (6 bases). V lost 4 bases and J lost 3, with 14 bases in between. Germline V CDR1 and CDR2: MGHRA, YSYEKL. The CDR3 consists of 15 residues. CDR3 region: CASSRTEGRTDTQYF. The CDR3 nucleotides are TGCGCCAGCAGCCGAACTGAGGGGAGGACAGATACGCAGTATTTT.

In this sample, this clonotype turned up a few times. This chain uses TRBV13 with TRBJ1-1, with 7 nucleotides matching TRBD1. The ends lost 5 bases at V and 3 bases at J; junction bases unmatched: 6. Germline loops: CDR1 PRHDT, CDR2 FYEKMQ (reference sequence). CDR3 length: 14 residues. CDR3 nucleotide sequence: TGTGCCAGCAGCGGCCAGGGGGTTGACACTGAAGCTTTCTTT. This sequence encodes CASSGQGVDTEAFF. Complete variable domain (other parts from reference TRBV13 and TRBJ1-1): AAGVIQSPRHLIKEKRETATLKCYPIPRHDTVYWYQQGPGQDPQFLISFYEKMQSDKGSIPDRFSAQQFSDYHSELNMSSLELGDSALYFCASSGQGVDTEAFFGQGTRLTVV.

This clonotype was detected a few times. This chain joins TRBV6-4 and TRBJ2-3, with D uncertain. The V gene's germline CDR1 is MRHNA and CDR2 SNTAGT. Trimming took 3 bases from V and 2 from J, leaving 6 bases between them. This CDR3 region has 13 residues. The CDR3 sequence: CASSESPTDTQYF. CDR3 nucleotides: TGTGCCAGCAGTGAATCCCCCACAGATACGCAGTATTTT.

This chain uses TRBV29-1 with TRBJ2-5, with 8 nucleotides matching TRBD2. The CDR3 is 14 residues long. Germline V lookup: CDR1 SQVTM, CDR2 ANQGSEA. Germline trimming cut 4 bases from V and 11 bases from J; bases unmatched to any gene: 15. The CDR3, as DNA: TGCAGCGTTGGGAGCGGGAGATATATCAATGAGCAGTACTTC. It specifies CSVGSGRYINEQYF.

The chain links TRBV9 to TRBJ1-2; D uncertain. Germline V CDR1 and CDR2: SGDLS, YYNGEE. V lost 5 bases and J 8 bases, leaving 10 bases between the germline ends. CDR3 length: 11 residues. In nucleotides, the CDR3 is TGTGCCAGCAGTCTAAATCAAGGCTACACCTTC. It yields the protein CASSLNQGYTF.

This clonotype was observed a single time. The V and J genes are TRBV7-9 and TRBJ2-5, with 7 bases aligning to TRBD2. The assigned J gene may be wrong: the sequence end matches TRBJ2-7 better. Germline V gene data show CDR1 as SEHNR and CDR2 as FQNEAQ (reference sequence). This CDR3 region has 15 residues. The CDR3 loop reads CASSLGDYPAYEQYF. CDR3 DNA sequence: TGTGCCAGCAGCTTAGGGGACTACCCTGCTTACGAGCAGTACTTC.

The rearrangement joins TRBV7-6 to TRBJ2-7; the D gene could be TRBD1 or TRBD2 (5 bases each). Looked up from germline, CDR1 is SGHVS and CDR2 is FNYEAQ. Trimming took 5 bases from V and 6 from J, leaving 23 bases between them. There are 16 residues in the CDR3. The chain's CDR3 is CASSRGPDGVVSEQYF. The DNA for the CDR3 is TGTGCCAGCAGCCGGGGACCGGACGGGGTCGTTAGCGAGCAGTACTTC.

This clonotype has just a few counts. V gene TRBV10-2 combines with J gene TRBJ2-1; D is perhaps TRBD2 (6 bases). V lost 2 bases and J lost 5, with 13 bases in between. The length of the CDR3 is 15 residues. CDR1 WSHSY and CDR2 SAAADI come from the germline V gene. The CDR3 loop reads CASSERRAGNNEQFF. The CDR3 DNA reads TGCGCCAGCAGTGAGAGGCGAGCGGGTAACAATGAGCAGTTCTTC.

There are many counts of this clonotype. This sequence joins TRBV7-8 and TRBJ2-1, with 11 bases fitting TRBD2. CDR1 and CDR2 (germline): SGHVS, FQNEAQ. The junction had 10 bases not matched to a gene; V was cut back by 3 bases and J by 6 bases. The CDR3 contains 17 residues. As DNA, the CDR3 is TGTGCCAGCAGCTTTAGGTCCGGGACTAGCGGATTCAATGAGCAGTTCTTC. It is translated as CASSFRSGTSGFNEQFF.

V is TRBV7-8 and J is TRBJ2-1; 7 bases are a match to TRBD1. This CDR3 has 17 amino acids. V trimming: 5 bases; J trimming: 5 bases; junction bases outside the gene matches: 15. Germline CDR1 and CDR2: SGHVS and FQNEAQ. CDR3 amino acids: CASSHPESPGQHNEQFF. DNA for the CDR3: TGTGCCAGCAGCCACCCTGAATCACCGGGACAGCACAATGAGCAGTTCTTC.

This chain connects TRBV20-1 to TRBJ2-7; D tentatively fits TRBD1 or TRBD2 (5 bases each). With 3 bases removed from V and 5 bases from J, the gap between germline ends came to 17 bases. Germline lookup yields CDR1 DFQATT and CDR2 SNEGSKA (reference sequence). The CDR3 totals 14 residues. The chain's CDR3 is CSARGVDLSNEQYF. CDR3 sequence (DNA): TGCAGTGCTAGGGGGGTGGATCTGTCCAACGAGCAGTACTTC.